The rows below give T cell receptor beta chains drawn from one sample of a study of T cell responses to AZD1222 COVID-19 vaccine. Measured with immunoSEQ multiplex PCR; TCRdb has only the in-frame clones, and not every one. The repertoire consists of about 110,000 clones, with 92% occurring once and the leading ten covering more than 2%. Source: peripheral blood, taken 28 days after the second AZD1222 dose. These TCRs come from an adult who received the AZD1222 COVID-19 vaccine. Each CDR3 is given with its conserved first and last residue. The order of the fields is CDR3 protein, CDR3 DNA, J gene, D gene, V gene, clone size. D genes are given only for firm matches. The size entry is marked missing in some rows and otherwise reads once, few, many or a size class.

CDR3: CASTAWRGLAGELFF; DNA: TGTGCCAGTACCGCATGGCGGGGTTTGGCCGGGGAGCTGTTTTTT; J: TRBJ2-2; D: NA; V: TRBV19; size: few
CDR3: CASRTLHDGYTF; DNA: TGTGCCAGCAGGACGCTTCATGACGGCTACACCTTC; J: TRBJ1-2; D: NA; V: TRBV9; size: few
CDR3: CASSAQGIGETQYF; DNA: TGTGCCAGCAGTGCCCAGGGAATCGGGGAGACCCAGTACTTC; J: TRBJ2-5; D: NA; V: TRBV2; size: NA
CDR3: CASSVGGQIGLSEAFF; DNA: TGTGCCAGCAGCGTAGGCGGTCAGATCGGGCTTAGTGAAGCTTTCTTT; J: TRBJ1-1; D: NA; V: TRBV9; size: NA
CDR3: CSAIRGSPYEQYF; DNA: TGCAGCGCCATTAGGGGCAGTCCCTACGAGCAGTACTTC; J: TRBJ2-7; D: NA; V: TRBV29-1; size: NA
CDR3: CASSYSSGVEQYF; DNA: TGTGCCAGCAGTTACTCGTCAGGGGTCGAGCAGTACTTC; J: TRBJ2-7; D: NA; V: TRBV6-5; size: NA
CDR3: CASSLARAYADTQYF; DNA: TGTGCCAGCAGCTTAGCGAGGGCTTACGCAGATACGCAGTATTTT; J: TRBJ2-3; D: NA; V: TRBV11-2; size: NA
CDR3: CASSQGRYSPLHF; DNA: TGTGCCAGCAGTCAAGGTCGGTATTCACCCCTCCACTTT; J: TRBJ1-6; D: NA; V: TRBV6-2/TRBV6-3; size: NA
CDR3: CASSPAAKGEKLFF; DNA: TGTGCCAGCTCACCGGCGGCAAAAGGGGAAAAACTGTTTTTT; J: TRBJ1-4; D: NA; V: TRBV18; size: NA
CDR3: CASSETTTNYGYTF; DNA: TGTGCCAGCAGTGAAACAACAACTAACTATGGCTACACCTTC; J: TRBJ1-2; D: NA; V: TRBV2; size: NA
CDR3: CAWSVQGYTGGTEAFF; DNA: TGTGCCTGGAGTGTACAGGGGTATACAGGGGGGACTGAAGCTTTCTTT; J: TRBJ1-1; D: TRBD1; V: TRBV30; size: once
CDR3: CASSLPVTGFPPDYEQYF; DNA: TGTGCCAGCAGCTTACCTGTGACAGGTTTCCCCCCTGACTACGAGCAGTACTTC; J: TRBJ2-7; D: NA; V: TRBV11-2; size: NA
CDR3: CASSGSQFGTQYF; DNA: TGTGCCAGCAGCGGTAGCCAGTTTGGGACCCAGTACTTC; J: TRBJ2-5; D: NA; V: TRBV5-4; size: NA
CDR3: CASSQDTSGGASSPYEQYF; DNA: TGCGCCAGCAGCCAAGATACATCCGGGGGGGCCTCGTCGCCGTACGAGCAGTACTTC; J: TRBJ2-7; D: TRBD2; V: TRBV4-3; size: NA
CDR3: CASSPRHKPLSGNTIYF; DNA: TGTGCCAGCAGCCCTCGACATAAGCCACTATCTGGAAACACCATATATTTT; J: TRBJ1-3; D: NA; V: TRBV9; size: NA
CDR3: CASSSSHPYEQYF; DNA: TGTGCCAGCAGCTCCTCGCATCCCTACGAGCAGTACTTC; J: TRBJ2-7; D: NA; V: TRBV7-2; size: NA
CDR3: CASSEEGQEGEIATNEKLFF; DNA: TGTGCCAGCAGTGAAGAGGGACAGGAAGGTGAAATAGCAACTAATGAAAAACTGTTTTTT; J: TRBJ1-4; D: TRBD1; V: TRBV2; size: NA
CDR3: CASSPLGEKTDTQYF; DNA: TGTGCCAGTAGTCCGTTGGGAGAGAAGACAGATACGCAGTATTTT; J: TRBJ2-3; D: NA; V: TRBV19; size: NA
CDR3: CATSRPGVDTGELFF; DNA: TGTGCCACCAGCAGACCAGGGGTGGACACCGGGGAGCTGTTTTTT; J: TRBJ2-2; D: NA; V: TRBV24-1; size: NA
CDR3: CASSTRGLGTQYF; DNA: TGTGCCAGTAGTACTCGTGGTTTGGGGACCCAGTACTTC; J: TRBJ2-5; D: NA; V: TRBV19; size: NA
CDR3: CASSQDSTSLHNEQFF; DNA: TGCGCCAGCAGCCAAGATAGCACTAGCCTTCACAATGAGCAGTTCTTC; J: TRBJ2-1; D: NA; V: TRBV4-3; size: NA
CDR3: CASATGGSDYGYTF; DNA: TGTGCCAGCGCTACAGGGGGCTCAGACTATGGCTACACCTTC; J: TRBJ1-2; D: TRBD1; V: TRBV9; size: NA
CDR3: CASSMPRTGKREKLFF; DNA: TGTGCCAGTAGTATGCCCCGGACAGGGAAACGGGAAAAACTGTTTTTT; J: TRBJ1-4; D: TRBD1; V: TRBV19; size: NA
CDR3: CASTHRRQATNEKLFF; DNA: TGTGCCAGTACCCATCGTAGGCAAGCAACTAATGAAAAACTGTTTTTT; J: TRBJ1-4; D: NA; V: TRBV19; size: NA
CDR3: CASSPGSNQETQYF; DNA: TGCGCCAGCTCTCCGGGGAGTAACCAAGAGACCCAGTACTTC; J: TRBJ2-5; D: NA; V: TRBV10-1; size: NA
CDR3: CAWSVRITGLETQYF; DNA: TGTGCCTGGAGTGTGCGGATCACCGGCCTAGAGACCCAGTACTTC; J: TRBJ2-5; D: NA; V: TRBV30; size: once
CDR3: CAWSVGTENSPLHF; DNA: TGTGCCTGGAGTGTCGGGACAGAGAATTCACCCCTCCACTTT; J: TRBJ1-6; D: TRBD1; V: TRBV30; size: NA
CDR3: CASSHGTGGGYTF; DNA: TGTGCCAGCAGCCACGGGACAGGGGGTGGCTACACCTTC; J: TRBJ1-2; D: TRBD1; V: TRBV4-2; size: NA
CDR3: CASIKDGPQETQYF; DNA: TGTGCCAGCATCAAGGACGGACCTCAAGAGACCCAGTACTTC; J: TRBJ2-5; D: NA; V: TRBV2; size: NA
CDR3: CASSPSQFNEKLFF; DNA: TGTGCCAGCAGCCCTAGCCAGTTTAATGAAAAACTGTTTTTT; J: TRBJ1-4; D: NA; V: TRBV9; size: NA
CDR3: CASSPGPGLGYTF; DNA: TGTGCCAGCAGCCCTGGACCCGGGCTTGGCTACACCTTC; J: TRBJ1-2; D: NA; V: TRBV7-2; size: NA
CDR3: CASQVGSGVSRETQYF; DNA: TGTGCCAGCCAAGTGGGTAGCGGGGTTTCCCGGGAGACCCAGTACTTC; J: TRBJ2-5; D: TRBD2; V: TRBV7-8; size: once
CDR3: CASSQVGQGRYNQPQHF; DNA: TGCGCCAGCAGCCAAGTAGGACAGGGACGGTATAATCAGCCCCAGCATTTT; J: TRBJ1-5; D: TRBD1; V: TRBV4-1; size: NA
CDR3: CASSPDTNNEQFF; DNA: TGCGCCAGCAGCCCCGACACGAACAATGAGCAGTTCTTC; J: TRBJ2-1; D: NA; V: TRBV4-3; size: NA
CDR3: CATSKTRLSGNTIYF; DNA: TGTGCCACCAGCAAGACACGGCTCTCTGGAAACACCATATATTTT; J: TRBJ1-3; D: NA; V: TRBV15; size: NA
CDR3: CASGLVLGQVKNIQYF; DNA: TGTGCTAGTGGTTTGGTACTAGGGCAGGTTAAAAACATTCAGTACTTC; J: TRBJ2-4; D: NA; V: TRBV12-5; size: NA
CDR3: CASSPGGASGGLGIQYF; DNA: TGTGCCAGCAGCCCTGGCGGGGCTAGCGGGGGGTTGGGCATTCAGTACTTC; J: TRBJ2-4; D: TRBD2; V: TRBV5-4; size: NA
CDR3: CASSRDTNTEAFF; DNA: TGTGCCAGCAGCCGGGACACGAACACTGAAGCTTTCTTT; J: TRBJ1-1; D: NA; V: TRBV7-9; size: NA
CDR3: CASSLRQSSYNEQFF; DNA: TGTGCCAGCAGTTTAAGGCAGAGCTCCTACAATGAGCAGTTCTTC; J: TRBJ2-1; D: NA; V: TRBV28; size: once
CDR3: CASSLDLTGIEQFF; DNA: TGTGCCAGCTCACTAGATTTGACAGGGATTGAGCAGTTCTTC; J: TRBJ2-1; D: TRBD1; V: TRBV18; size: NA
CDR3: CASSPRQGVGSELFF; DNA: TGTGCCAGCTCACCACGGCAGGGGGTGGGATCGGAGCTGTTTTTT; J: TRBJ2-2; D: TRBD1; V: TRBV18; size: NA
CDR3: CASSLVEGAYEQYF; DNA: TGTGCCAGCAGTTTGGTAGAGGGGGCATACGAGCAGTACTTC; J: TRBJ2-7; D: TRBD1; V: TRBV28; size: once
CDR3: CASSIESWTGGRRWSNQPQHF; DNA: TGTGCCAGTAGTATAGAGTCTTGGACAGGAGGGCGGCGATGGAGCAATCAGCCCCAGCATTTT; J: TRBJ1-5; D: TRBD1; V: TRBV19; size: NA
CDR3: CASSQGAGVETQYF; DNA: TGTGCCAGCAGCCAAGGCGCGGGGGTAGAGACCCAGTACTTC; J: TRBJ2-5; D: TRBD2; V: TRBV3-1/TRBV3-2; size: few
CDR3: CATTKRGAYGYTF; DNA: TGTGCCACCACGAAAAGGGGGGCCTATGGCTACACCTTC; J: TRBJ1-2; D: NA; V: TRBV15; size: once
CDR3: CASSLDGSRNSPLHF; DNA: TGTGCCAGCAGCTTAGACGGGAGCAGGAATTCACCCCTCCACTTT; J: TRBJ1-6; D: NA; V: TRBV5-4; size: NA
CDR3: CASSVVGFGTDTQYF; DNA: TGTGCCAGCAGCGTAGTTGGCTTCGGCACAGATACGCAGTATTTT; J: TRBJ2-3; D: NA; V: TRBV9; size: NA
CDR3: CASSLAWGSDTQYF; DNA: TGCGCCAGCAGCTTGGCGTGGGGTTCAGATACGCAGTATTTT; J: TRBJ2-3; D: NA; V: TRBV5-1; size: NA
CDR3: CASSSGTGGADTQYF; DNA: TGTGCCAGCAGCAGCGGGACAGGGGGAGCAGATACGCAGTATTTT; J: TRBJ2-3; D: TRBD1; V: TRBV5-4; size: NA
CDR3: CASSHSQGRVGTNEKLFF; DNA: TGTGCCAGCAGCCACAGTCAAGGGAGGGTGGGGACAAATGAAAAACTGTTTTTT; J: TRBJ1-4; D: NA; V: TRBV7-9; size: NA